What follows are 8 T cell receptor beta chains derived from one specimen sequenced in a study of Graves' ophthalmopathy and Graves' hyperthyroidism. The authors amplified TCR beta CDR3 regions from RNA transcripts. Following a first-round RT-PCR that used HTBI primers, a second-round multiplex PCR was carried out. Using its own MiXCR run on the multiplex PCR reads, TCRdb lists one record per CDR3 protein. The sample consists of roughly 230,000 distinct CDR3 sequences, 20% to 25% of them appearing once. Material for sequencing was peripheral blood. The receptor set was obtained from a woman aged 50 to 60 with Graves' ophthalmopathy.

This clonotype was seen at least ten times. The chain recombines TRBV6-2 or TRBV6-3 with TRBJ2-7; 9 positions agree with TRBD2. CDR3 length: 15 residues. V shed 4 bases and J 7 bases; nucleotides not matched to a gene: 11. CDR1 is MNHEY, CDR2 SVGEGT, per germline. DNA of the CDR3: TGTGCCAGCAGTTCGGCTAGCGGGATCAGTTGGGAGCAGTACTTC. Protein sequence: CASSSASGISWEQYF.

There are many counts of this clonotype. J is TRBJ1-3 and V is TRBV29-1; a possible D gene is TRBD1 (5 bases). The germline CDR1 and CDR2 sequences are SQVTM and ANQGSEA. V was cut by 0 bases and J by 8 bases, with 17 bases left in between. The CDR3 length is 15 residues. The CDR3 sequence: CSVEDLQGRVDTIYF. Here the CDR3 DNA reads TGCAGCGTTGAAGATCTTCAGGGCAGGGTAGACACCATATATTTT.

This clonotype was found a few times. V and J are TRBV19 and TRBJ2-2, with D tentatively TRBD1 (5 bases). V was shortened by 3 bases and J by 1 base, with 9 bases between the two germline ends. Germline V gene data show CDR1 as LNHDA and CDR2 as SQIVND (reference sequence). This CDR3 is 15 amino acids long. Here the CDR3 DNA reads TGTGCCAGTAGTATTACAGGTTTGAACACCGGGGAGCTGTTTTTT. It codes for CASSITGLNTGELFF.

In its sample, this clonotype was seen many times. The chain couples TRBV3-1 to TRBJ2-7; 7 nucleotides match TRBD1. Unmatched junction bases numbered 12, after V lost 7 bases and J lost 6 bases. Germline V gives CDR1 LGHDT, CDR2 YNNKEL (reference sequence). CDR3 length equals 14 residues. CDR3 protein: CASTTREGASEQYF. In nucleotides, the CDR3 is TGTGCCAGCACTACCAGAGAGGGGGCTAGCGAGCAGTACTTC.

The chain combines TRBV6-1 with TRBJ2-7; 9 nucleotides match TRBD1. The CDR3 is 14 residues long. With 3 bases clipped from V and 3 bases from J, the junction kept 3 bases outside the gene matches. Germline CDR1 MNHNS, CDR2 SASEGT. The CDR3 bases are TGTGCCAGCAGTGAGGCGGGACAGGGCTACGAGCAGTACTTC. Protein product: CASSEAGQGYEQYF.

This clonotype was recorded many times. The chain joins TRBV30 to TRBJ1-3; D gene unclear. Per the germline V gene, CDR1 is GTSNPN and CDR2 is SVGIG (reference sequence). This CDR3 region has 16 residues. Trimming pared 0 bases from V and 0 bases from J, leaving 12 bases between. Written as DNA, the CDR3 is TGTGCCTGGAGTGTAAATACGGTAGCCTCTGGAAACACCATATATTTT. Translating gives CAWSVNTVASGNTIYF.

This clonotype has at least ten counts. The chain carries TRBV25-1 and TRBJ1-1, with 7 bases lining up with TRBD1. J was trimmed by 3 bases and V by 2 bases; bases with no gene match: 6. The CDR3 runs 15 residues. The germline V gene has CDR1 MGHDK and CDR2 SYGVNS. In DNA, the CDR3 is TGTGCCAGCAGTGAACAGATCAGGGGGGACACTGAAGCTTTCTTT. This translates into CASSEQIRGDTEAFF.

This clonotype was recorded at least ten times. This chain uses TRBV6-1 with TRBJ2-7, with a possible D match to TRBD2 (6 bases). From germline, CDR1 is MNHNS and CDR2 SASEGT. The ends were cut back, 5 bases at V and 4 bases at J, with 15 bases in the middle. This CDR3 has 14 amino acids. CDR3 in DNA: TGTGCCAGCAGTCGAACACTAGCCGTTTACGAGCAGTACTTC. Protein product: CASSRTLAVYEQYF.